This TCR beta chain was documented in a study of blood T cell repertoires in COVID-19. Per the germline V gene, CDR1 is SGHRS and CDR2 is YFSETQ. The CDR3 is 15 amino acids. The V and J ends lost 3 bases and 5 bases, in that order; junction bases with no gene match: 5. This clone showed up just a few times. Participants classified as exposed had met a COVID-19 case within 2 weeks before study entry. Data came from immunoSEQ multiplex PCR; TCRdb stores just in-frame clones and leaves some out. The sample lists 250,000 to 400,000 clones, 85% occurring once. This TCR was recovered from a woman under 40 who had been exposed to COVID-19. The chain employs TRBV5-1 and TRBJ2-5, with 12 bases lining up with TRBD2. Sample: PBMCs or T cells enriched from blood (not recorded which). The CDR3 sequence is CASSYTSGGTETQYF. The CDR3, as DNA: TGCGCCAGCAGCTACACTAGCGGGGGGACGGAGACCCAGTACTTC.